This T cell receptor (beta chain) was recorded in a study of blood T cell repertoires in COVID-19. Study-level background: The United States, Italy and Spain supplied acute and convalescent COVID-19 samples. The analysed material was cDNA or gDNA that came from T cells, B-cell-depleted T cells, or PBMCs.

Data came from immunoSEQ multiplex PCR; TCRdb stores just in-frame clones and leaves some out. The table includes roughly 460,000 clones, 70% to 90% detected once. Germline CDR1 and CDR2: SGHTA and FQGNSA. V gave up 4 bases and J gave up 9 bases; unmatched junction bases: 7. This CDR3 region has 14 residues. This clone was seen once. Seattle patient enrollment occurred during active infection, with longitudinal follow-up thereafter. The chain is built from TRBV7-2 and TRBJ2-1; 9 bases line up with TRBD2. Source material: peripheral blood. The sequence came from a man between 18 and 29 years old with COVID-19, enrolled during active disease. CDR3 amino acids: CASSSLAGGIEQFF. CDR3 DNA sequence: TGTGCCAGCAGCTCCCTGGCGGGAGGGATTGAGCAGTTCTTC.